This TCR beta chain was obtained from a study of shared clonotypes between healthy human individuals. Study-wide results and limits: The four-donor shared clonotypes exceeded non-shared clonotypes in generation probability, with non-shared ones scoring lower.

Naive CD4+ cells were CD45RA-selected; the remaining cells were memory. CDR3 length equals 15 residues. The V gene's germline CDR1 is LNHNV and CDR2 YYDKDF (reference sequence). Trimming removed 2 bases at V and 1 base at J, with 12 bases between. Assay used: immunoSEQ multiplex PCR; TCRdb lists only in-frame clones, some missing. This sample has 1,400,000 or so clones, with around 98.5% found just once. About this clone itself: Its specificity is not known.

Sequencing was carried out using naive CD4+ T cells sorted from blood. Subset of the sample: CD45RA+ positively selected. The chain links TRBV15 to TRBJ2-7; no definite D call. This sequence originates from a man aged 30 to 39 in good health. The CDR3 loop reads CATSRYGKESYEQYF. The CDR3 DNA is TGTGCCACCAGCAGATATGGTAAGGAGTCCTACGAGCAGTACTTC.